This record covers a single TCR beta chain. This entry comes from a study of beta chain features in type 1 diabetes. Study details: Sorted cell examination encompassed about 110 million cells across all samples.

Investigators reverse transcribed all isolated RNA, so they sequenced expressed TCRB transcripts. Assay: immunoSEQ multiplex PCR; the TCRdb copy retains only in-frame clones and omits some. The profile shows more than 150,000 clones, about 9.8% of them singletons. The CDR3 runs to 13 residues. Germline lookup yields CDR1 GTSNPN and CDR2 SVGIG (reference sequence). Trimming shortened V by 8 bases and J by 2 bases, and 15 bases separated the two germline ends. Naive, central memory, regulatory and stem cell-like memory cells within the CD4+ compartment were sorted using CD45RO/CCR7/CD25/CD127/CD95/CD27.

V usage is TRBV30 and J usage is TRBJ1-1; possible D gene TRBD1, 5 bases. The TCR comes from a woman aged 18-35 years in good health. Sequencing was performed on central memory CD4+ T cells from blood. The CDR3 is CAKIARGNTEAFF. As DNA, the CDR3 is TGTGCCAAAATCGCAAGGGGAAACACTGAAGCTTTCTTT.